The clone carrying this T cell receptor beta chain has only a few counts. This specimen belongs to a study of blood T cell repertoires in COVID-19. Turning to the study itself: Acute and convalescent COVID-19 samples came from the United States, Italy and Spain. PBMCs, B-cell-depleted T cells, or T cells were the source of the cDNA or gDNA that made up the material.

Authors' methods: Reference gene primer amplification yielded estimated nucleated cell counts. TCRdb keeps only in-frame clones here, not all; method: immunoSEQ multiplex PCR. From that table come the V and J calls and clone size; the DNA was used to work out D and trimming. The sample records 300,000 to 400,000 clones, about 87% being singletons. Trimming removed 1 base from V and 10 bases from J; junction bases left unmatched: 14. This CDR3 spans 16 amino acids. Germline CDR1 and CDR2: MGHRA and YSYEKL. The chain carries TRBV4-1 and TRBJ2-3, with 7 bases identical to TRBD1. The sequence derives from a human donor in a cohort sampled during active COVID-19. Material for sequencing was peripheral blood. In DNA form, the CDR3 reads TGCGCCAGCAGCCAAGTCGGGACAGCCCGCGTCAGGGCGCAGTATTTT. Protein: CASSQVGTARVRAQYF.